The clone carrying this TCR beta chain was counted between two and nine times. Its matching antigen is unknown. There are 15 residues in the CDR3. Per germline, CDR1 MNHNY and CDR2 SVGAGI (reference sequence). V shed 0 bases and J 2 bases; nucleotides not matched to a gene: 3. cDNA reverse transcribed from extracted RNA served as the sequencing template. Only in-frame clones appear in the TCRdb table, and some are missing; sequencing was by immunoSEQ multiplex PCR. Among 100,000 to 150,000 clones listed, roughly 58% were seen once. Sorting of CD4+ and CD8+ T cells was performed on PBMCs. This specimen belongs to a study of CD8+ T cells in alopecia areata. Background on the study: Treated patients were given oral tofacitinib, which was dosed at 5 to 10 mg twice daily. Notes on the study in general: TCR sharing was clearer in mice than between patients, perhaps partly owing to patient HLA diversity.

The chain recombines TRBV6-6 with TRBJ1-2, with 7 bases that match TRBD1. Material: CD4+ T cells sorted from blood, obtained at week 0. The clonotype originates from a human donor with alopecia areata. CDR3 residues: CASSYSAGGNYGYTF. The DNA of the CDR3 is TGTGCCAGCAGTTACTCGGCAGGGGGAAACTATGGCTACACCTTC.